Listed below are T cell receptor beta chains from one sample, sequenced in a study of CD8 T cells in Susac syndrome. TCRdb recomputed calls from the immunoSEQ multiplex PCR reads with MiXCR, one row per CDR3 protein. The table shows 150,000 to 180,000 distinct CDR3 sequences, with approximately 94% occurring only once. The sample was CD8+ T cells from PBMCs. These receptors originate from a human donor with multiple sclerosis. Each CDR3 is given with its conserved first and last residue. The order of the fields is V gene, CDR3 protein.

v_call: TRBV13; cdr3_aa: CASSSRGGVSYGYTF
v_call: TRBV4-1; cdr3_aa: CASSQERTAPTQYF
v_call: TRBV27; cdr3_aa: CASSPSGGHKSYEQYF
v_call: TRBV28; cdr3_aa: CATSWGTYEQYF
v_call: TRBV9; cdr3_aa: CASSVPGAEDNEQFF
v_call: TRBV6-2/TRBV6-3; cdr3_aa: CASTRGWETQYF
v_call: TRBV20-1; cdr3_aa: CSARTGPHYEQYF
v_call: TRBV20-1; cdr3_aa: CSARLGTSQETQYF
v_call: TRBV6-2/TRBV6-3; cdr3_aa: CASSYSVRTTEAFF
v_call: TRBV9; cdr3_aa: CASTPRDTDTQYF
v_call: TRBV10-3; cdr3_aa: CAITNSGANVLTF
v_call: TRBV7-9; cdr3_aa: CASSWDSRQPQHF
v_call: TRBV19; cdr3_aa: CACPRAGGVGYTF
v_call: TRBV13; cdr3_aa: CASSLKRIQETQYF
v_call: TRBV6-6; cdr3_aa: CASSYSNTEAFF
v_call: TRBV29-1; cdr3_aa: CSVLNEVFGDSGVLQETQYF
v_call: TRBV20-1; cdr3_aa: CSARTESSYNSPLHF
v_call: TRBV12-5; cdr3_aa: CASGFGNPETQYF
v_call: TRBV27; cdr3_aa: CASSLGAGGYEQYF
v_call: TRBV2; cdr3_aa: CASSELPGQDNEQFF
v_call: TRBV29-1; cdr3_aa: CSVAGLGSNYGYTF
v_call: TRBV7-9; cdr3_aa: CASSPPTLYNEQFF
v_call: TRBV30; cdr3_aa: CAWSHSTGPNNEQFF
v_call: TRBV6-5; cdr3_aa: CASSYSTGGGSPLHF
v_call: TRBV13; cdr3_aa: CASSLRQGSSPYEQYF
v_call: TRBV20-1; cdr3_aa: CSITGEIYEQYF
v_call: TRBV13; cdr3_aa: CASSSRSLQNIQYF
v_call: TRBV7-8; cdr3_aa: CASSHGTDTQYF
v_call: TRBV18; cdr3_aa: CASSPLGEDTQYF